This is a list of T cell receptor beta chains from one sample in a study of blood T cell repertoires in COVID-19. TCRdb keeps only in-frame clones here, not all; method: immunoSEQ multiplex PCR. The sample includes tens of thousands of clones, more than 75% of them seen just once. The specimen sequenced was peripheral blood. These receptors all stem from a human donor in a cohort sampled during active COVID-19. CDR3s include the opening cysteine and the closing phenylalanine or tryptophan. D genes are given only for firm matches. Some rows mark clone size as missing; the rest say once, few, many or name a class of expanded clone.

CASSPARGLSYEQYF,TGCGCCAGCAGCCCAGCCAGGGGGCTTTCCTACGAGCAGTACTTC,TRBD1,TRBJ2-7,TRBV4-1,NA
CATSLATEPPLHF,TGTGCCACCAGTCTAGCGACAGAGCCACCCCTCCACTTT,NA,TRBJ1-6,TRBV15,NA
CASSRDSGTLLCTDTQYF,TGTGCCAGCAGCAGGGACAGCGGAACCCTTCTATGCACAGATACGCAGTATTTT,TRBD1,TRBJ2-3,TRBV3-1/TRBV3-2,NA
CASSLAFGEKLFF,TGTGCCAGCAGCTTGGCCTTCGGGGAAAAACTGTTTTTT,NA,TRBJ1-4,TRBV5-4,NA
CASSLEQGASSPLHF,TGTGCCAGCAGCTTGGAACAGGGGGCTTCCTCACCCCTCCACTTT,TRBD1,TRBJ1-6,TRBV5-5,NA
CASSQGTSRTDTQYF,TGCGCCAGCAGCCAAGGCACGAGTCGAACAGATACGCAGTATTTT,NA,TRBJ2-3,TRBV4-3,NA
CASTLPRVAAGGYTF,TGTGCCAGCACCCTACCCCGGGTCGCGGCGGGTGGCTACACCTTC,NA,TRBJ1-2,TRBV6-5,NA
CASSSKHRGNTEAFF,TGTGCCAGCAGTTCGAAACACAGGGGTAATACTGAAGCTTTCTTT,TRBD1,TRBJ1-1,TRBV27,once
CASSLDLTAFEAFF,TGTGCCAGCAGCTTAGACTTGACAGCTTTTGAAGCTTTCTTT,NA,TRBJ1-1,TRBV7-6,once
CASSQAYIADEQYF,TGCGCCAGCAGCCAAGCTTATATAGCTGACGAGCAGTACTTC,NA,TRBJ2-7,TRBV4-3,NA
CASSFRQGTDGELFF,TGTGCCAGCAGCTTCCGACAGGGGACGGACGGGGAGCTGTTTTTT,TRBD1,TRBJ2-2,TRBV11-3,NA
CASSVATAGANVLTF,TGTGCCAGCAGCGTAGCTACAGCTGGGGCCAACGTCCTGACTTTC,NA,TRBJ2-6,TRBV9,NA
CASKKGDTNSPLHF,TGTGCCAGCAAAAAGGGGGACACAAATTCACCCCTCCACTTT,NA,TRBJ1-6,TRBV28,once
CASRRLGTGKTYEQYF,TGTGCCAGCCGAAGACTAGGGACAGGGAAGACCTACGAGCAGTACTTC,TRBD1,TRBJ2-7,TRBV28,NA
CASSSGLGTDTQYF,TGTGCCAGCAGTAGCGGGCTCGGCACAGATACGCAGTATTTT,NA,TRBJ2-3,TRBV2,NA
CASRVRSEFVSSDTQYF,TGTGCCAGCCGGGTTAGAAGTGAGTTTGTGTCTTCAGATACGCAGTATTTT,NA,TRBJ2-3,TRBV27,once
CASSPRGTSGYEQYF,TGCGCCAGCAGCCCGCGGGGGACTAGCGGGTACGAGCAGTACTTC,TRBD2,TRBJ2-7,TRBV5-1,NA
CASREGTDTQYF,TGTGCCAGCCGGGAAGGCACAGATACGCAGTATTTT,NA,TRBJ2-3,TRBV7-2,NA
CASSQGGSTGELFF,TGTGCCAGCAGCCAAGGAGGATCCACCGGGGAGCTGTTTTTT,NA,TRBJ2-2,TRBV3-1/TRBV3-2,NA
CASTGQGNTEAFF,TGTGCCAGCACGGGACAGGGGAACACTGAAGCTTTCTTT,TRBD1,TRBJ1-1,TRBV6-5,NA
CASSSYTSYTF,TGTGCCAGCAGCTCATACACCAGCTACACCTTC,NA,TRBJ1-2,TRBV5-4,NA
CASSIRNRDSGTGELFF,TGTGCCAGCTCTATCCGGAATCGGGACAGTGGAACCGGGGAGCTGTTTTTT,TRBD1,TRBJ2-2,TRBV18,NA
CASRFWGGSSYEQYF,TGTGCCAGCAGGTTTTGGGGGGGCAGCTCCTACGAGCAGTACTTC,NA,TRBJ2-7,TRBV5-4,NA
CASNPGTGEETQYF,TGTGCCAGCAACCCCGGGACAGGGGAAGAGACCCAGTACTTC,TRBD1,TRBJ2-5,TRBV6-2/TRBV6-3,NA
CASSFGQGALNEQFF,TGTGCCAGCAGCTTCGGCCAGGGGGCTTTGAATGAGCAGTTCTTC,TRBD1,TRBJ2-1,TRBV7-2,NA
CASSGGVSRGTDTQYF,TGTGCCAGCAGCGGGGGCGTTAGCCGGGGCACAGATACGCAGTATTTT,NA,TRBJ2-3,TRBV9,NA
CASSLAGNNQPQHF,TGTGCCAGCAGTTTGGCAGGGAACAATCAGCCCCAGCATTTT,NA,TRBJ1-5,TRBV27,NA
CASSPGLAGFVHEQYF,TGCGCCAGCAGCCCGGGACTAGCGGGATTTGTACACGAGCAGTACTTC,TRBD2,TRBJ2-7,TRBV5-1,NA
CASSLAGGPMETQYF,TGTGCCAGCAGCCTGGCGGGGGGGCCAATGGAGACCCAGTACTTC,TRBD2,TRBJ2-5,TRBV5-4,NA
CASSASAGVSYNEQFF,TGTGCCAGCAGCGCCTCAGCGGGGGTGAGCTACAATGAGCAGTTCTTC,TRBD2,TRBJ2-1,TRBV9,once
CASSPLSRGTQYF,TGTGCCAGCAGCCCTCTCTCGAGAGGGACGCAGTATTTT,NA,TRBJ2-3,TRBV7-6,once
CASSEFPPGGTNEKLFF,TGTGCCAGCAGTGAATTCCCTCCGGGGGGCACTAATGAAAAACTGTTTTTT,NA,TRBJ1-4,TRBV6-1,NA
CASSRDYSTDTQYF,TGTGCCAGCAGCCGGGACTATAGCACAGATACGCAGTATTTT,TRBD2,TRBJ2-3,TRBV7-2,NA
CAISEPRGGSYEQYF,TGTGCCATCAGCGAGCCCCGAGGGGGCTCCTACGAGCAGTACTTC,NA,TRBJ2-7,TRBV10-3,NA